The following is a T cell receptor (beta chain) sequence with its context. It has no known antigen specificity. Base qualities are missing; no much larger clone stands one base away. Spanning cysteine to phenylalanine, the CDR3 consists of 15 amino acids. Only the CDR3 portion is preserved as DNA: 45 bases, with reading frame beginning at the first base. The V and J ends are trimmed by 3 bases and 4 bases, leaving 12 bases between them. CDR1 SGHVS and CDR2 FQNEAQ are derived from the germline V gene. The sample belongs to a study of OX40 agonist ivuxolimab in advanced cancers. Turning to the overall study: Ivuxolimab was a fully human IgG2 agonistic monoclonal antibody targeting the costimulatory receptor OX40 (CD134). Intravenous ivuxolimab was administered to patients every 2 weeks at six dose levels: 0.01, 0.1, 0.3, 1.5, 3 and 10 mg/kg. Among the approximately 50 dose-escalation patients, about 20 had hepatocellular carcinoma, 15 or so melanoma, 9 renal cell carcinoma and 9 head and neck cancer. In the dose-escalation cohort, approximately 82% of patients were male, and the mean age was approximately 60 years with a range of roughly 20 to 85. Patients were allowed to have had prior anti-PD-1, anti-PD-L1 or anti-CTLA-4 therapy, and 40% to 45% of the dose-escalation patients had previously received checkpoint inhibitors. Three dose-escalation patients achieved partial responses, one with hepatocellular carcinoma and two with cutaneous melanoma. The point of sequencing TCRbeta in the periphery was to test whether ivuxolimab changed TCR sequence diversity and drove clonal T-cell expansion. The paper reports the monotherapy dose-escalation portion (N = 52 patients) of the phase I ivuxolimab trial. The investigation overall reported the following: Low levels of normalized T-cell clonal expansion were also seen in some patients who did not respond. Clonal expansion of both CD4+ and CD8+ blood T cells was observed from baseline to week 6 at doses 0.1 to 3.0 mg/kg. In the 0.1-3.0 mg/kg groups, partial responders had among the lowest normalized peripheral clonal expansion, particularly in CD8+ T cells. Which antigens the clonally expanded peripheral T cells were specific for was not determined. After ivuxolimab, expanded clones were on average more numerous among CD8+ T cells than among CD4+ T cells.

To sequence the TCRbeta CDR3 region, genomic DNA was isolated from the sorted cells. The immunoSEQ Assay was used to sequence the TCRbeta CDR3 regions. TCRdb took this table from immuneACCESS and kept in-frame rearrangements with V and J called. Such tables lack part of the clones; where checked against another copy, unresolved V genes explain under half of the gap, and the rest is unexplained. The table for this sample lists 60,000 to 85,000 clones; over 85% of them were counted only once. The ten biggest clones cover around 2.6% of the sample. The trial excluded patients who had a history of autoimmune disease or were on systemic immunosuppression. Peripheral blood for TCR sequencing was collected from all dose cohorts at baseline, on cycle 4 day 1, and on cycle 7 day 1. The samples were taken from a phase I, first-in-human, multicenter, open-label dose-escalation trial of ivuxolimab. Adults with locally advanced or metastatic melanoma, renal cell, hepatocellular, or head and neck squamous cell carcinoma were enrolled in the trial. Before TCR sequencing, CD4+ T cells and CD8+ T cells from peripheral blood were sorted into separate populations.

The clonotype was recovered from an adult with an advanced solid tumor such as melanoma, head and neck, liver or kidney cancer. The sequenced sample was CD4+ or CD8+ T cells sorted from blood, obtained in a trial of the OX40 agonist ivuxolimab. This receptor chain uses TRBV7-8 and TRBJ2-2; the D gene cannot be named for sure. The CDR3 in this case is CASSLNTLGTGELFF. At the DNA level, the sequence is TGTGCCAGCAGCTTGAACACCCTGGGCACCGGGGAGCTGTTTTTT.